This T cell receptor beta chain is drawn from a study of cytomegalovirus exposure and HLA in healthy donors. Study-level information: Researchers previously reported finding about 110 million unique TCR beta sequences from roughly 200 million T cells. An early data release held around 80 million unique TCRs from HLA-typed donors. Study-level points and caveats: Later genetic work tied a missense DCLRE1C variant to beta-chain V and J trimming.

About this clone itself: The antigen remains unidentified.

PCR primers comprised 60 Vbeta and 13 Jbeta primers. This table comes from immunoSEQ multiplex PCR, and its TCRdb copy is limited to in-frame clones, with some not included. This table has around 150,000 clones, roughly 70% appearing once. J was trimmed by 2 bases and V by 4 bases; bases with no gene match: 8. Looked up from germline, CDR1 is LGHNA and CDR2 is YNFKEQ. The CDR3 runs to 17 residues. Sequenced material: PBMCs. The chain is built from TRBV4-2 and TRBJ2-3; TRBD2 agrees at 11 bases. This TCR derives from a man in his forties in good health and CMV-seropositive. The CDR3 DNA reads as TGTGCCAGCAGCCGCGGCCTAGCGGGGGGAAACACAGATACGCAGTATTTT. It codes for CASSRGLAGGNTDTQYF.